This paragraph reports one T cell receptor beta chain. Its binding antigen is unknown. Nothing much larger sits one base from this clone, and base qualities are not available. The cohort comprised approximately 700 healthy bone marrow donors. All cohort members were sampled while nominally healthy, although unrecorded immune exposures were likely present. The donor tested CMV seronegative and was one of the 352 seronegative cohort members. Each donor provided a peripheral blood sample, and peripheral blood mononuclear cells were used for TCR beta sequencing. The Qiagen DNeasy Blood Extraction Kit was used to extract genomic DNA from the blood cell samples. Library preparation was by the immunoSEQ multiplex PCR assay. For the multiplex PCR, a mixture combining 60 forward primers for TCR Vbeta segments and 13 reverse primers for TCR Jbeta segments was used. Amplification of the CDR3 region of rearranged TCR beta genes was performed with a multiplex PCR assay on genomic DNA. Amplified TCR beta libraries were sequenced as 87-base-pair reads on the Illumina HiSeq System. From the authors' description of their analysis: A later analysis counted tens of millions of unique TCR beta chains across the 666 repertoires, and about 10 million of these chains were shared by at least two donors. Raw reads were error-corrected and collapsed into unique sequences with a nearest-neighbor algorithm that merged closely related sequences to remove PCR and sequencing errors. To assign V, D and J gene segments, CDR3 sequences were aligned to IMGT reference sequences. For a sequence to be retained, a match of at least six nucleotides to both a V gene segment and a J gene segment was required. A rearrangement was called productive if the CDR3 had no stop codons and remained in frame with V and J, and every other rearrangement was called non-productive. CDR3 was defined by IMGT convention, running from the second conserved V-encoded cysteine to the conserved J-encoded phenylalanine. The earlier analysis of about 620 of the donors excluded sequences that lacked an unambiguous match to a single V gene segment. An earlier analysis of a few hundred of the donors called V segments functional above 56.7% productive rearrangements and segregating when the between-donor standard deviation exceeded 5%. A statistical classification framework was developed to diagnose cytomegalovirus status using the catalog of TCR beta chain sequences. In a later analysis, V and J genes were assigned by comparing TCR nucleotide sequences against IMGT/GENE-DB human TR gene sequences. A later analysis assigned CDR3 sequences and most-parsimonious VDJ recombination scenarios with the TCRdist pipeline. In a later analysis, each TCR beta chain was defined by its CDR3 amino acid sequence together with its V-gene family, and reads without a unique V-gene family were excluded. As a way to deal with suspected cross-contamination and a sequencing artifact, a later analysis dropped approximately 570 nucleotide sequences that were highly shared and had low generation probability. In a later analysis, a clonal expansion index for each public chain was calculated from normalized within-repertoire ranks of inferred template counts. A later analysis computed generation probabilities with a VDJ recombination model fitted to out-of-frame rearrangements, and checked the results against IGoR. A later analysis scored TCR-TCR, TCR-HLA and TCR-CMV co-occurrence with hypergeometric tests, applying a repertoire-size bias correction to TCR pairs. A later analysis estimated false discovery rates by permuting HLA or CMV assignments 20 times. In a later analysis, co-occurring TCRs were grouped with DBSCAN, and TCRdist sequence similarity was added when clustering was performed within HLA-allele-positive subsets. Repertoires with fewer than 30,000 or more than 120,000 public chains were left out of co-occurrence clustering, as were five repertoires with anomalous nucleotide sharing. TCRdb limited this immuneACCESS table to in-frame rearrangements with V and J called. A share of clones is missing; checked studies link under half to unresolved V genes, and the rest is unexplained. The V and J calls and clone size were taken over from that table, and D and trimming were inferred from the DNA. This sample holds fewer than 150,000 clones; about 74% were observed only once. The top ten clones comprise about 5.3% of the sample.

The CDR3 holds 17 amino acids from the cysteine to the phenylalanine. Left in the record is the CDR3 DNA by itself, 51 bases read in frame from the first base. Based on the germline V gene, the CDR1 and CDR2 sequences are SNHLY and FYNNEI. V lost 6 bases and J lost 3 bases, and the count of bases not matched to a germline gene is 10. This specimen comes from a study of cytomegalovirus exposure and HLA in healthy donors (dated by TCRdb to about 2017). About the study as a whole: In an earlier analysis of fewer than 750 of the donors, 276 Gb of sequence data and 100 million or so unique TCR beta sequences from about 179 million T cells were reported. Around 330 gigabases of sequencing data and around 90 million unique TCR sequences made up an early release that covered about 640 HLA-typed donors. The genetic ancestry cluster associated with self-reported Caucasian donors included 81% of the roughly 380 genotyped donors. The study aimed to test whether signatures of past pathogen exposure could be identified by cataloging public T cell receptors. The study used immunosequencing to profile the T cell repertoires of several hundred subjects and linked those repertoires to cytomegalovirus serostatus. Along with the roughly 670-subject first cohort, a separate validation cohort of some 130 different subjects was used. To predict cytomegalovirus infection status, the study brought together high-throughput TCR immunosequencing, statistical association of individual TCRs with disease status, and machine learning. A later analysis re-examined previously published TCR beta repertoires from around 670 donors and added high-resolution HLA genotyping to investigate patterns of TCR occurrence. The later analysis used no new phenotypic data to find candidate immune exposures, relying instead on TCR beta sequences and their occurrence across donors. In an earlier analysis of more than 550 of the donors, high-throughput TCR beta sequencing was used to judge whether each TCR beta V gene segment behaved as functional or pseudogenic. Alongside the repertoire data, information on donor age, sex, ethnicity and CMV serostatus was compiled. In a later genetic analysis, genome-wide SNP genotypes for 398 of the 666 donors were used, and that subset was treated as a discovery cohort. Every discovery cohort repertoire had been produced on one sequencing platform. Both class I and class II loci were covered by HLA typing, at four-digit resolution. Typing coverage differed by locus: A, B, C, DRB1 and DQB1 were typed in roughly 620-640 donors, DQA1 in roughly 500, DPA1 in 600 to 610, and DPB1 in roughly 450. Because of strong linkage in the cohort, roughly five DR-DQ haplotypes were treated as single units for association and clustering. Among 300 to 450 genotyped donors of the cohort, an average of approximately 250,000 unique TCR beta nucleotide sequences were sequenced per donor, roughly a sixth of them non-productive. Broader findings and caveats from the paper: In vitro tests confirmed that a few of the cytomegalovirus-associated TCR beta chains recognize cytomegalovirus antigens. Only TCR beta chains were sequenced in this cohort, and the absence of alpha or paired-chain data limited detectable features. The classifier was reported to diagnose cytomegalovirus status with high specificity and sensitivity in both the original and validation cohorts. Correlated functional status among segregating V segments might reflect linkage disequilibrium, but an unknown experimental factor could not be ruled out. In an earlier analysis of more than 450 of the donors, most TCR beta V segments were observed in productive rearrangements about 87% or about 30% of the time, broadly matching IMGT annotations. Because HLA typing was missing for some donors at each locus, association tests included only the typed subset. Compared with the roughly 670-donor mean, donors in an Asian-associated ancestry cluster had fewer N-insertions in productive TCRs, according to a later genetic analysis. According to a later analysis, most CMV-associated TCR beta chains appeared to be HLA-restricted, and the HLA associations seemed to be driven largely by CMV exposure. According to a later analysis, parvovirus B19, influenza, CMV and Epstein-Barr virus appeared linked to several top co-occurrence clusters. A total of about 180 TCR beta chains were listed by the study as associated with cytomegalovirus. It was suggested by the authors that the approach could potentially be generalized to other disease states and immunological phenotypes. A further reported finding was that TCR beta sequences accurately predicted the HLA-A and HLA-B alleles for most subjects in the first cohort. For the cohort, immune exposure information was limited to CMV serostatus. In a later analysis, HLA-associated TCR beta chains were found to be more clonally expanded and to have lower generation probabilities than equally common non-associated chains. A group of highly shared sequence variants was considered likely to be a technical artifact of the sequencing pipeline. Most TCR sequences were observed very rarely across donors, whereas some public TCRs were present in many individuals. A later analysis found that TCR association rates varied across HLA loci, with DRB1 alleles showing the most associated TCRs and HLA-C alleles the fewest. Because counts were too low, about 17 rarely observed V segments, including chromosome 9 orphons, were excluded from the earlier analysis of several hundred of the donors. Specific HLA alleles were associated with about 17,000 TCR beta sequences at a false discovery rate of 0.05 in a later analysis. The presence/absence analyses assumed that sequencing depth was roughly uniform across donors, and that assumption may not be true. V-gene and J-gene trimming of TCR beta chains was associated with a missense DCLRE1C variant in a later genetic analysis, and the association was replicated in an independent cohort. When HLA alleles, especially DR and DQ, strongly co-occurred, attributing TCR associations to individual alleles was difficult. Some IMGT-functional V segments, including TRBV6-2 and TRBV6-3, could not be told apart with the 87-base-pair reads, so those segments were excluded.

Sequencing was done on a sample of PBMCs. The chain is made from TRBV2 and TRBJ2-2, with 10 bases in between that match TRBD2. This clonotype was obtained from a woman in her fifties or sixties in good health and CMV-seronegative. The nucleotides are TGTGCCAGCAGCCCCCAGCGGGGGGGCGATTACACCGGGGAGCTGTTTTTT. Its protein reads: CASSPQRGGDYTGELFF.